Below, 9 T cell receptor beta chains from the same sample are listed, as sequenced in a study of shared clonotypes between healthy human individuals. The repertoire was sequenced with immunoSEQ multiplex PCR; TCRdb's copy has only in-frame clones and lacks some. The repertoire holds some 1 million clones, with approximately 76% as singletons. The sample consisted of memory CD4+ T cells sorted from blood. As to subset: CD45RA-negative fraction. All receptors derive from a young man in good health.

The gene calls are TRBV7-2 and TRBJ2-1, with D possibly TRBD1 on 6 matching bases. This CDR3 has 14 amino acids. The germline V and J ends were trimmed by 5 bases and 7 bases, with 15 bases remaining between them. Looked up from germline, CDR1 is SGHTA and CDR2 is FQGNSA. CDR3 sequence reads: CASSLRFDRNEQFF. The DNA for the CDR3 is TGTGCCAGCAGCCTACGGTTCGACAGGAATGAGCAGTTCTTC.

The DNA for the CDR3 is TGTGCCAGTAGTGGAGGACAGGCGAGCTCCTACGAGCAGTACTTC. It specifies CASSGGQASSYEQYF. The V call is TRBV19, the J call TRBJ2-7, with 7 bases that match TRBD1. The CDR3 totals 15 residues. The J segment lost 0 bases and the V segment lost 5 bases, leaving 7 bases of the junction unmatched. The germline gives CDR1 LNHDA, CDR2 SQIVND (reference sequence).

With respect to this clone: The same CDR3 can be traced to other DNA sequences in this sample. This sequence joins TRBV5-1 and TRBJ2-7; D possibly uses TRBD1 or TRBD2 (5 bases each). V lost 0 bases to trimming and J lost 4 bases, with 11 bases between them. The CDR3 loop spans 14 amino acids. Germline CDR1 reads SGHRS; CDR2 reads YFSETQ. The CDR3 DNA reads TGCGCCAGCAGCTTGGGGGGGACCGCTTACGAGCAGTACTTC. As protein: CASSLGGTAYEQYF.

This chain uses TRBV14 with TRBJ2-3; D is perhaps TRBD2 (6 bases). The CDR3 spans 12 residues. The V gene's germline CDR1 is SGHDN and CDR2 FVKESK. V was cut by 4 bases and J by 7 bases, with 9 bases left in between. CDR3 bases: TGTGCCAGCAGCCCGGGACTTCATACGCAGTATTTT. Protein: CASSPGLHTQYF.

The chain uses TRBV10-3 and TRBJ2-2; TRBD2 agrees at 9 bases. This CDR3 comprises 15 residues. The ends lost 3 bases at V and 4 bases at J; junction bases unmatched: 3. Germline V gene data show CDR1 as ENHRY and CDR2 as SYGVKD. The CDR3 DNA follows: TGTGCCATCAGTGACCCACTAGCGGGCACCGGGGAGCTGTTTTTT. This encodes CAISDPLAGTGELFF.

The genes are TRBV2 and TRBJ2-3; D tentatively fits TRBD1 or TRBD2 (5 bases each). The CDR3 is made up of 13 amino acids. The V end was cut by 1 base, the J end by 3 bases, with 5 bases between. Germline CDR1 reads SNHLY; CDR2 reads FYNNEI. In DNA form, the CDR3 reads TGTGCCAGCAGTGAAGGGGGGACAGATACGCAGTATTTT. Protein: CASSEGGTDTQYF. Full variable domain (rest looked up from reference TRBV2 and TRBJ2-3): EPEVTQTPSHQVTQMGQEVILRCVPISNHLYFYWYRQILGQKVEFLVSFYNNEISEKSEIFDDQFSVERPDGSNFTLKIRSTKLEDSAMYFCASSEGGTDTQYFGPGTRLTVL.

This clone is a singleton in its sample. The genes are TRBV7-6 and TRBJ2-3; TRBD1 or TRBD2 may be the D gene (5 bases each). V was pared by 5 bases and J by 2 bases, with 11 bases between. The CDR3 has 14 amino acids. CDR1 is SGHVS, CDR2 FNYEAQ, per germline. For the CDR3, the DNA is TGTGCCAGCAGCGGGGGACGGATCACAGATACGCAGTATTTT. It codes for CASSGGRITDTQYF.

The chain links TRBV30 to TRBJ1-1; D ambiguous. Germline CDR1 GTSNPN, CDR2 SVGIG (reference sequence). The CDR3 runs to 12 residues. Trimming removed 1 base from V and 5 bases from J, with 8 bases in between. CDR3 in amino acids: CAWSASGTEAFF. CDR3 sequence (DNA): TGTGCCTGGAGTGCCTCGGGGACTGAAGCTTTCTTT.

The chain links TRBV18 to TRBJ2-7; the match to TRBD1 covers 12 bases. The germline CDR1 and CDR2 sequences are KGHSH and LQKENI. The CDR3 spans 15 residues. The V gene end was trimmed by 2 bases and the J gene end by 6 bases; junction bases not matched to a gene: 5. CDR3 nucleotide sequence: TGTGCCAGCTCACCAGCCGGGACAGGGGGCGGCGAGCAGTACTTC. Encoded protein: CASSPAGTGGGEQYF.